The rows below give T cell receptor beta chains drawn from one sample of a study of early T cells in non-severe SARS-CoV-2 infection. TCRdb itself ran the 5' RACE reads through MiXCR, one entry per CDR3 protein. The sample includes approximately 70,000 distinct CDR3 sequences, approximately 13% seen only once; the top ten take roughly 1.3%. The specimen was whole blood. These receptors were obtained from an adult who was a healthcare worker with PCR-confirmed SARS-CoV-2 infection or an uninfected control (not recorded which). Each CDR3 is given with its conserved first and last residue. A D gene is named only where the DNA matches it firmly. Clone size appears in some rows only: once, few, many, or a class for an expanded clone.

>many|TRBJ2-3|.|TRBV4-2
CASTQSSGTDTQYF
TGTGCCAGCACTCAGAGCAGCGGGACAGATACGCAGTATTTT
>many|TRBJ1-1|.|TRBV7-2
CATRDIGEAFF
TGTGCCACCCGGGACATTGGTGAAGCTTTCTTT
>many|TRBJ1-4|.|TRBV7-8
CASRGRWYEKLFF
TGTGCCAGCCGAGGCAGATGGTACGAAAAACTGTTTTTT
>many|TRBJ1-6|TRBD1|TRBV3-1
CASGHGQGSVPLHF
TGTGCCAGCGGGCACGGACAGGGTTCGGTTCCCCTCCACTTT
>many|TRBJ2-2|.|TRBV27
CASSSRVLVTGELFF
TGTGCCAGCAGTTCCAGGGTACTGGTCACCGGGGAGCTGTTTTTT
>many|TRBJ2-1|TRBD2|TRBV15
CATSAPGLASNEQFF
TGTGCCACCAGCGCTCCGGGACTAGCGTCTAATGAGCAGTTCTTC
>.|TRBJ2-1|TRBD2|TRBV28
CASSLAGGKIYNEQFF
TGTGCCAGCAGTTTAGCGGGAGGGAAAATCTACAATGAGCAGTTCTTC
>many|TRBJ2-7|.|TRBV25-1
CASSEYFEQYF
TGTGCCAGCAGTGAATATTTCGAGCAGTACTTC
>many|TRBJ2-5|.|TRBV20-1
CSARIAGGTQETQYF
TGCAGTGCTAGAATTGCAGGGGGGACCCAAGAGACCCAGTACTTC
>many|TRBJ1-5|.|TRBV30
CAWRHPGAQDQPQHF
TGTGCCTGGAGGCACCCGGGGGCGCAGGATCAGCCCCAGCATTTT
>.|TRBJ2-3|TRBD2|TRBV6-4
CASSDKAGEDTQYF
TGTGCCAGCAGTGATAAAGCGGGAGAAGATACGCAGTATTTT
>many|TRBJ2-1|TRBD2|TRBV12-3/TRBV12-4
CASSSLPEGTSGRVDDEQFF
TGTGCCAGCAGTTCCCTCCCGGAGGGGACTAGCGGGAGGGTTGACGATGAGCAGTTCTTC
>many|TRBJ2-3|TRBD1|TRBV20-1
CSARSEDRDTQYF
TGCAGTGCTAGATCAGAGGACAGGGATACGCAGTATTTT
>.|TRBJ2-1|.|TRBV20-1
CSARVDTWERSYNEQFF
TGCAGTGCTAGAGTTGATACGTGGGAGAGGTCCTACAATGAGCAGTTCTTC
>medium-sized|TRBJ1-1|.|TRBV6-2/TRBV6-3
CASSYVAAATEAFF
TGTGCCAGCAGTTATGTGGCGGCCGCCACTGAAGCTTTCTTT
>many|TRBJ2-1|.|TRBV7-2
CASSLAPTLEGGYNEQFF
TGTGCCAGCAGCTTAGCGCCGACCCTAGAGGGGGGGTACAATGAGCAGTTCTTC
>many|TRBJ1-1|TRBD1|TRBV9
CASSRGTVTEAFF
TGTGCCAGCAGCCGCGGGACAGTCACTGAAGCTTTCTTT
>few|TRBJ2-5|.|TRBV6-5
CASSYFAGSQETQYF
TGTGCCAGCAGTTACTTCGCCGGAAGCCAAGAGACCCAGTACTTC
>many|TRBJ2-7|TRBD2|TRBV3-1
CASSQDLRRLAGAREQYF
TGTGCCAGCAGCCAAGACCTTAGACGACTAGCGGGAGCGCGCGAGCAGTACTTC
>many|TRBJ1-2|.|TRBV28
CASSSPGRTYGYTF
TGTGCCAGCAGTAGCCCGGGACGGACCTATGGCTACACCTTC
>.|TRBJ2-1|.|TRBV29-1
CSAHSSSYNEQFF
TGCAGCGCCCACTCCAGCTCCTACAATGAGCAGTTCTTC
>.|TRBJ2-1|TRBD2|TRBV6-5
CASSFTSGHNEQFF
TGTGCCAGCAGTTTTACTAGCGGACACAATGAGCAGTTCTTC
>many|TRBJ2-7|.|TRBV10-3
CAISERARPPEQYF
TGTGCCATCAGTGAGAGGGCTAGGCCCCCGGAGCAGTACTTC
>.|TRBJ2-2|.|TRBV12-3/TRBV12-4
CASSFPRGAGELFF
TGTGCCAGCAGTTTCCCTCGTGGGGCCGGGGAGCTGTTTTTT
>many|TRBJ1-2|.|TRBV12-3/TRBV12-4
CASSRTGYGYTF
TGTGCCAGCAGTCGCACAGGTTATGGCTACACCTTC
>many|TRBJ2-5|TRBD2|TRBV6-2/TRBV6-3
CASSYTTSGQETQYF
TGTGCCAGCAGTTACACCACTAGCGGCCAAGAGACCCAGTACTTC
>many|TRBJ2-7|.|TRBV28
CASSSFEAGREQYF
TGTGCCAGCAGTTCGTTTGAGGCGGGGCGCGAGCAGTACTTC